Here is one TCR beta chain with its context. The data stem from a study of patients and donors after allogeneic stem cell transplantation. V dropped 3 bases and J dropped 11 bases, with 10 bases sitting between them. CDR1 and CDR2 from the germline V gene are MNHNY and SVGAGI (reference sequence). This CDR3 is built from 11 residues. Via MiXCR, TCRdb re-called the RT-PCR reads, giving one row per CDR3 protein. The sample holds some 960,000 distinct CDR3 sequences, over 15% seen once. The chain uses TRBV6-6 and TRBJ1-1, with a possible D match to TRBD1 (6 bases). Sequences were obtained from blood, either unsorted or a sorted T cell fraction (not recorded which). This TCR was sampled from a human donor who was either an allogeneic HSCT recipient or a stem cell or donor lymphocyte infusion donor (not recorded which). It is not recorded whose cells these are; they may come from a transplant donor. CDR3 protein: CASSYGTYAFF. Written as DNA, the CDR3 is TGTGCCAGCAGTTATGGGACATACGCTTTCTTT.